This TCR beta chain was retrieved from a study of T cell repertoires in cytomegalovirus infection (dated by TCRdb to about 2019). Notes on the research overall: Because public TCR beta signatures pointed to carriage of CMV infection together with the matching HLA type, the HLA type of each donor mattered for the analysis.

This clonotype was seen more than once but under ten times. The specificity of this receptor is unknown. Base qualities were left out, and no much larger clone turns up one base away. The CDR3 covers 17 residues, taking in both the cysteine and the phenylalanine. Only the CDR3 portion is preserved as DNA: 51 bases, with reading frame beginning at the first base. V lost 0 bases and J lost 5 bases, and the count of bases not matched to a germline gene is 7. Taken from the germline V gene, the CDR1 and CDR2 loops are MGHRA and YSYEKL. Study-level results and caveats: In both this cohort and an independent roughly 350-donor cohort, the cumulative frequency of public TCR beta family members distinguished carriers of CMV infection plus the relevant HLA type. In the ex vivo response, HLA-C-restricted CMV-specific TCR beta clonotypes were dominant, and in two of eight donors the single most frequent clonotype came from this HLA-C-restricted group.

Sequenced using an Illumina HiSeq 1500. TCRdb reanalyzed the raw reads on its own, using fastp at Q25 for trimming and MiXCR for clone calling, and kept in-frame beta chains. CDR3 protein sequences are deduplicated, and each keeps its most common genes and DNA. A total of 250,000 or so distinct CDR3 sequences appear in this sample, approximately 15% of them only once. More than 45% of the sample rests with the top ten. The sequence derives from a human donor in good health (CMV status not recorded). Some clones in this sample may be carry-over from other donors' samples. The chain is encoded by TRBV4-1 joined to TRBJ2-2; 9 middle bases align to TRBD2. Material: CD8+ T cells from PBMCs. The sequence in DNA is TGCGCCAGCAGCCAAGACCCAGCGGGGGGCGATACCGGGGAGCTGTTTTTT. Translated, this gives CASSQDPAGGDTGELFF.